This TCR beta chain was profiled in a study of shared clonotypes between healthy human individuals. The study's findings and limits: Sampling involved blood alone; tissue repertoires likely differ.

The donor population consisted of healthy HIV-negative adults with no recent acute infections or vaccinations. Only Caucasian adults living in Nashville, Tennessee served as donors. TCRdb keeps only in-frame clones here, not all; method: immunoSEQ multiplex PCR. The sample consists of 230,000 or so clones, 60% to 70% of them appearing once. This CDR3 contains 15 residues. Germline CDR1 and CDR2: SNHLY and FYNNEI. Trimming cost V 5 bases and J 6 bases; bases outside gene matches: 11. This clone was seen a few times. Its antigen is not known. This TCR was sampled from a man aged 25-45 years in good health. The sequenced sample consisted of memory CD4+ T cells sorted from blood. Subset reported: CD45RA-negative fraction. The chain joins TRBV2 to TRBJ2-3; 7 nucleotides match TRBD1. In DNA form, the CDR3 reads TGTGCCAGCAGTACGACAGGGTCGGTTAAGGATACGCAGTATTTT. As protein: CASSTTGSVKDTQYF.